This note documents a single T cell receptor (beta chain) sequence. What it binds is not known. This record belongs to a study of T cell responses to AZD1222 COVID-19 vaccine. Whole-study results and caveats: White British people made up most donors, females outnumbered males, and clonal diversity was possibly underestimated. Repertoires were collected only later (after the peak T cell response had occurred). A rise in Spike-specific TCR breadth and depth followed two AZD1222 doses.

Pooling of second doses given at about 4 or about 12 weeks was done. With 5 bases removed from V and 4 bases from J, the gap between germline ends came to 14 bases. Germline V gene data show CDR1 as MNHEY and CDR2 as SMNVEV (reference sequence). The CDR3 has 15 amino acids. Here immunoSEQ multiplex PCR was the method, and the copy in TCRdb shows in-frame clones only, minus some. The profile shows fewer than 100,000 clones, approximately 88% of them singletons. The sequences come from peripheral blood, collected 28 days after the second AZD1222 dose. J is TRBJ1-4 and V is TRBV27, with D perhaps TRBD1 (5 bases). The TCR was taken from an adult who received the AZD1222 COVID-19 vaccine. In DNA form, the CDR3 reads TGTGCCAGCAGTAACTCATGGAGGGGTAATGAAAAACTGTTTTTT. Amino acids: CASSNSWRGNEKLFF.